Sequencing of this T cell receptor beta chain was carried out in a study of cytomegalovirus exposure and HLA in healthy donors. Study details: The approximately 120 validation repertoires used the same platform as the roughly 610 first-cohort repertoires, a later analysis reported.

General study results and limits: Through in vitro validation, three CMV-associated chains were shown to be specific for CMV antigens.

In its sample, this clone was seen a few times. The antigen remains undetermined. Libraries were prepared by immunoSEQ multiplex PCR; TCRdb keeps only in-frame clonotypes and omits some of them. The sample has 90,000 to 130,000 clones, under 97% seen once; the top ten hold 0.67%. This CDR3 has 19 residues. Sequenced: PBMCs. The sequence derives from a woman between 18 and 29 years old in good health and CMV-seronegative. The chain has TRBV21-1 and TRBJ1-5; the table's D gene call, TRBD1, was not cross checked with the DNA. TRBV21-1 is deemed a pseudogene. The CDR3 DNA is TGTGCCAGCAGCAAAAGTCCCGGGACAGGGGTAAGAGGGAATCAGCCCCAGCATTTT. Translation: CASSKSPGTGVRGNQPQHF.